This T cell receptor beta chain was recovered during a study of T cell responses to AZD1222 COVID-19 vaccine. It was second doses at about 4 or about 12 weeks that were pooled. Notes on the study in general: Spike regions recognized by vaccine-associated CD4 TCRs spanned the protein, led by 160-218 and 743-854. White British donors predominated, females outnumbered males, and clonal diversity was possibly underestimated. Only 5 or 6 individuals given AZD1222 were seropositive at baseline.

Sequencing used immunoSEQ multiplex PCR; TCRdb keeps in-frame clones, though not all of them. Found here are about 150,000 clones, 92% of them singletons; the top ten hold 4%. Germline CDR1 SGHKS, CDR2 YYEKEE (reference sequence). The J segment lost 4 bases and the V segment lost 0 bases, leaving 10 bases of the junction unmatched. The CDR3 extends over 16 amino acids. Comment on this clone: The antigen is unknown.

The TCR originated in an adult who received the AZD1222 COVID-19 vaccine. The material sequenced was peripheral blood, taken 28 days after the second AZD1222 dose. This chain connects TRBV5-5 to TRBJ2-7, with 7 bases that match TRBD1. In nucleotides, the CDR3 is TGTGCCAGCAGCTTGGGCCCTGGACAGGAGACTTACGAGCAGTACTTC. Its protein is CASSLGPGQETYEQYF.